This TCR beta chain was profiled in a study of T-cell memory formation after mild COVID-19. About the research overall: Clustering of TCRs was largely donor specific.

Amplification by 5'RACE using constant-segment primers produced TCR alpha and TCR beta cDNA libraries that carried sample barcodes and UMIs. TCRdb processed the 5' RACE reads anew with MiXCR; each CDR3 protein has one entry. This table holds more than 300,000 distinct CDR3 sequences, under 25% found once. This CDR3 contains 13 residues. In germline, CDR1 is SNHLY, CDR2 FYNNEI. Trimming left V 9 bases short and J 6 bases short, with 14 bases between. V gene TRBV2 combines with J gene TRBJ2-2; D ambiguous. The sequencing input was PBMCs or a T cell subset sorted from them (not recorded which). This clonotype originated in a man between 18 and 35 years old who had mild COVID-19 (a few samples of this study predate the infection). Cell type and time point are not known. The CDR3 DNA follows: TGTGCCAGTGAAACGGTGGTGGCCGGGGAGCTGTTTTTT. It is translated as CASETVVAGELFF.